This TCR beta chain was recorded in a study of T cells in Graves' hyperthyroidism and ophthalmopathy. Study-wide background: Peripheral blood specimens were obtained at initial diagnosis, prior to any treatment. Whole-study results and caveats: Ophthalmopathy was model-predicted a median about 6.9 months pre-onset.

Exclusion of a patient resulted from uncontrolled infection, other autoimmune disease, pregnancy or lactation. The PBMCs studied were ones that came from 10 ml fresh peripheral blood. V was clipped by 5 bases and J by 7 bases, with 12 bases between them. In germline, CDR1 is SGHTA, CDR2 FQGNSA. The CDR3 spans 14 residues. What was amplified from RNA transcripts were TCR beta CDR3 regions. First-round RT-PCR of the TCR CDR3 relied on the HTBI primer set. Using its own MiXCR run on the multiplex PCR reads, TCRdb lists one record per CDR3 protein. This sample has more than 650,000 distinct CDR3 sequences, with approximately 15% found just once. This clonotype was picked up a small number of times. The antigen remains undetermined.

Sequencing input: blood. The sequence derives from a woman aged 18-29 years with Graves' hyperthyroidism. The chain uses TRBV7-2 and TRBJ1-6; D call uncertain. In nucleotides, the CDR3 is TGTGCCAGCAGCCTCCCACCGGGGAATTCACCCCTCCACTTT. Residues: CASSLPPGNSPLHF.